The T cell receptor beta chain described here comes from a study of blood T cell repertoires in COVID-19. Measured with immunoSEQ multiplex PCR; TCRdb has only the in-frame clones, and not every one. The table includes roughly 38,000 clones, about 84% detected once. CDR1 is SGDLS, CDR2 YYNGEE, per germline. This CDR3 is built from 14 residues. The V end was cut by 4 bases, the J end by 0 bases, with 8 bases between. The V call is TRBV9, the J call TRBJ2-1, with D perhaps TRBD2 (5 bases). The sequenced sample consisted of peripheral blood. The receptor comes from a man at least 80 years old with active or convalescent COVID-19. The CDR3 here is CASSIGGSYNEQFF. CDR3 DNA sequence: TGTGCCAGCAGCATCGGAGGCTCCTACAATGAGCAGTTCTTC.